The T cell receptor beta chain under discussion was sequenced for a study of human T cells and chemical hapten exposure (dated by TCRdb to the early 2020s). About the study as a whole: For sensitization, 2% DPC in acetone was applied to a roughly 2 cm by roughly 2 cm area of upper inner arm skin. Patch testing was done on the upper back using Finn chambers containing 0.01% DPC, and results were scored after 6 days according to International Contact Dermatitis Research Group standards. Patient blood was sampled pre-sensitization (week 0) and at 2, 6 and about 24 weeks after DPC sensitization. Peripheral blood TCR repertoire changes were tracked in vivo in alopecia patients during primary and secondary sensitization to the hapten diphenylcyclopropenone (DPC). Throughout the study period of roughly 24 weeks, patients also received therapeutic DPC doses to the scalp every week. For TCR sequencing, blood came from 25 to 35 alopecia patients at anywhere from one to four time points (pre-sensitization, 2, 6 and 24 weeks). Most of the patients in the cohort were female, and the cohort covered alopecia areata with under or over 50% scalp involvement, alopecia totalis and alopecia universalis. Libraries were combined into a pool for sequencing, and differences in TCR yield between samples came mainly from small differences in library volumes within the pool.

Points the paper makes about the study in general: DPC sensitization did not change how many TCRs were above 1 in 1000 frequency, and no evidence was found of alterations in global repertoire structure. Compared with pre-sensitization or healthy control sets, expanded TCRs formed significantly more large CDR3 similarity clusters, which is consistent with antigen-driven responses. Patch test score was positively correlated with the number of PT1 expanded TCRs, with significance at thresholds 8, 16 and 32 but not at 4. Repeated subsampling changed both the strength of the expansion versus patch-test correlation and the threshold at which that correlation became significant. Because all patients had alopecia, a presumed autoimmune disease, the immune response of the patients might differ from that of healthy individuals.

The library was generated by RACE. The sequencer listed for this sample is NextSeq 500. Library preparation attached unique molecular identifiers to individual cDNA molecules for quantitative, reproducible TCR counting. For every blood RNA sample, sequencing covered both the TCR alpha and TCR beta chains. Under the source paper's analysis protocol: A median of approximately 96,000 TCRs per sample was observed, with a range of about 23,224 to 750,000. The Decombinator software suite was used to annotate V, J and CDR3 in the TCR reads. Every sample was subsampled to the same number of TCRs (28,000) for the PS versus PT1 abundance plots. TCRs were defined as expanded if absent before sensitization and observed at least eight times at the 2-week time point. TCRdb took the public reads, trimmed them with fastp at Q25, ran MiXCR for clone calling and kept in-frame beta chains. Each record represents a unique CDR3 protein, reported with the most common genes and DNA among its rows. What appears here as the V and J calls and clone size reflects TCRdb's work, not the paper's. Across this sample there are 75,000 to 95,000 distinct CDR3 sequences, with approximately 12% seen only once. Together, the top ten hold around 3.2% of the sample.

This clonotype was seen ten or more times. There is no known antigen for this receptor. Base qualities are not recorded, but no much larger clone differs from it by a single base. Relative to germline, V is 4 bases shorter and J is 1 base shorter, with 11 bases between their ends. The CDR3 spans 14 residues, from the cysteine through the phenylalanine. The retained sequence is limited to the CDR3, 42 bases, with the frame set at the first base. CDR1 and CDR2 were assigned from the germline V gene as KGHSH and LQKENI. The label giving this sample's time point can be read as: patch test 1, 2 weeks after DPC sensitization. The intended sense of this specimen's treatment or condition label: therapeutic diphenylcyclopropenone sensitization with weekly scalp DPC. At every patch-test visit, the blood draw took place before the patch test was put on. Patients were eligible if aged 18 to 70, diagnosed with alopecia and judged suitable for DPC therapy, and pregnant patients were excluded. Total RNA was isolated from unfractionated whole blood collected in Tempus Blood RNA tubes.

The sample was whole blood, taken in connection with sensitization to the hapten diphenylcyclopropenone (DPC). This TCR was sampled from a woman aged 60-75 years with alopecia areata. Some clones in this sample may be carry-over from other donors' samples. The chain is made from TRBV18 and TRBJ2-7, with a tentative D gene TRBD1 over 5 matching bases. The DNA reads as follows: TGTGCCAGCTCACGAGACGGACAATCCTACGAGCAGTACTTC. The translation is CASSRDGQSYEQYF.